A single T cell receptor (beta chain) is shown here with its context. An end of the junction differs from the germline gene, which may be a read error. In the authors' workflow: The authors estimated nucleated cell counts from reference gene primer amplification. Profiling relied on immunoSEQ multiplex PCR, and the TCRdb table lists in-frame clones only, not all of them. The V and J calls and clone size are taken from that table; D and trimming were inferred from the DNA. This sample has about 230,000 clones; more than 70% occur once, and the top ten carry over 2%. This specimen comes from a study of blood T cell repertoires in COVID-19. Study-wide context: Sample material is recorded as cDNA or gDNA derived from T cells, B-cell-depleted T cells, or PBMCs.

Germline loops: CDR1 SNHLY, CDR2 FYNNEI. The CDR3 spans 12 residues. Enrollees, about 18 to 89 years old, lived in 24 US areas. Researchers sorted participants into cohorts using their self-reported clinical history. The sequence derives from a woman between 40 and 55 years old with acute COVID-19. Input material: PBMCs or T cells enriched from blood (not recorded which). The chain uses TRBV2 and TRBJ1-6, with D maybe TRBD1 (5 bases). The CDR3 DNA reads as TGTGCCAGCAGTGAGGGGAACGCCTTAGGGGACTTT. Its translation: CASSEGNALGDF. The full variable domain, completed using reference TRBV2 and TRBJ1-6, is EPEVTQTPSHQVTQMGQEVILRCVPISNHLYFYWYRQILGQKVEFLVSFYNNEISEKSEIFDDQFSVERPDGSNFTLKIRSTKLEDSAMYFCASSEGNALGDFGNGTRLTVT.